This TCR beta chain was documented in a study of cytomegalovirus exposure and HLA in healthy donors. Study context: There were roughly 80 million unique TCRs (from HLA-typed donors) in an early data release. For the approximately 410 genotyped donors, around 76% fell within the Caucasian-associated ancestry cluster.

CDR3 size: 14 residues. J was trimmed by 2 bases and V by 7 bases; bases with no gene match: 8. Germline V CDR1 and CDR2: LNHDA, SQIVND (reference sequence). The PCR ran on 60 Vbeta and 13 Jbeta primers. In the authors' workflow: Per a later analysis, the number of unique TCR beta chains was around 80 million, of which about 11 million were shared. The assay was immunoSEQ multiplex PCR, and TCRdb's table has in-frame clones only and misses some. V and J calls plus clone size are reproduced from that table; the DNA served to infer D and trimming. Of about 260,000 clones in the sample, 70% to 90% were seen once.

The sample consisted of PBMCs. The V and J genes are TRBV19 and TRBJ2-7; 7 nucleotides line up with TRBD1. The TCR comes from a woman aged 40 to 49 in good health and CMV-seropositive. CDR3: CASTPRDSPYEQYF. The DNA of the CDR3 is TGTGCCAGTACCCCTCGGGACAGTCCCTACGAGCAGTACTTC.